These T cell receptor beta chains were read from a single sample in a study of radiotherapy plus CTLA-4 blockade in lung cancer. Assay used: immunoSEQ multiplex PCR; TCRdb lists only in-frame clones, some missing. Of approximately 85,000 clones in the sample, about four fifths were seen once. Sequencing was performed on peripheral blood, taken from a patient treated with radiotherapy plus ipilimumab. The source is a human donor with non-small cell lung cancer that progressed on radiotherapy plus ipilimumab. The CDR3 runs from the conserved cysteine through the conserved F or W.

v_call: TRBV5-1; cdr3_aa: CASSSQGKHGYTF
v_call: TRBV7-8; cdr3_aa: CASSLRRDRAPLSTDTQYF
v_call: TRBV5-6; cdr3_aa: CASSYLETYEQYF
v_call: TRBV7-2; cdr3_aa: CASSLGPPGTANTGELFF
v_call: TRBV28; cdr3_aa: CASSSGFGRGNQPQHF
v_call: TRBV7-3; cdr3_aa: CASSLGGQGPYEQYF
v_call: TRBV5-5; cdr3_aa: CASSLAIQGADEQFF
v_call: TRBV6-5; cdr3_aa: CASSAGQFNQPQHF
v_call: TRBV27; cdr3_aa: CASSLGSSSPYEQYF
v_call: TRBV7-2; cdr3_aa: CASSPIEGASYNEQFF
v_call: TRBV29-1; cdr3_aa: CSARQGYGYTF
v_call: TRBV9; cdr3_aa: CASSVENGYEQYF
v_call: TRBV16; cdr3_aa: CASSRDPGYEQYF
v_call: TRBV5-1; cdr3_aa: CASSLEGGYEQYF
v_call: TRBV10-3; cdr3_aa: CATGTASSYEQYF
v_call: TRBV6-5; cdr3_aa: CASTRQGYSPLHF
v_call: TRBV4-1; cdr3_aa: CASSQGQNTGELFF
v_call: TRBV7-2; cdr3_aa: CASSLGLAGASSYNEQFF
v_call: TRBV18; cdr3_aa: CASSRSPGTSGNTIYF
v_call: TRBV6-5; cdr3_aa: CASSYSNAGNTEAFF
v_call: TRBV4-2; cdr3_aa: CASSQPETTGEGETQYF
v_call: TRBV19; cdr3_aa: CASSPRQGAVNTEAFF
v_call: TRBV9; cdr3_aa: CASSVGQAGFSRGNTIYF
v_call: TRBV5-6; cdr3_aa: CASRSQGHAVSGEQYF
v_call: TRBV9; cdr3_aa: CASSAPGGSSYNEQFF
v_call: TRBV5-5; cdr3_aa: CASSLEWTVNQPQHF
v_call: TRBV27; cdr3_aa: CASRKQGPYGYTF
v_call: TRBV30; cdr3_aa: CAGGYRSQPQHF
v_call: TRBV11-2; cdr3_aa: CASSLARYEQYF
v_call: TRBV4-2; cdr3_aa: CASSRIETADEQYF
v_call: TRBV28; cdr3_aa: CAGRRRGSYNSPLHF
v_call: TRBV5-1; cdr3_aa: CASSPLTGTYNEQFF
v_call: TRBV18; cdr3_aa: CASSPLAPGQTSYEQYF
v_call: TRBV7-7; cdr3_aa: CAIGGASATEQYF
v_call: TRBV7-2; cdr3_aa: CASSLVAGLGYGYTF
v_call: TRBV6-1; cdr3_aa: CATTRGKEYEQYF
v_call: TRBV5-1; cdr3_aa: CASSQGRGQETQYF
v_call: TRBV7-9; cdr3_aa: CASSLEGQSTEAFF
v_call: TRBV5-1; cdr3_aa: CASSLGQVPQETQYF
v_call: TRBV9; cdr3_aa: CASSADHRVRNSPLHF
v_call: TRBV29-1; cdr3_aa: CSVEEGTGTRLFF
v_call: TRBV4-3; cdr3_aa: CASSQDPRANTEAFF
v_call: TRBV7-7; cdr3_aa: CASSKGAAQETQYF
v_call: TRBV21-1; cdr3_aa: CASSKALEGGATDGYTEAFF
v_call: TRBV4-3; cdr3_aa: CASSQGPWGGSYEQFF
v_call: TRBV6-6; cdr3_aa: CASKSRTSGVTYEQYF
v_call: TRBV7-3; cdr3_aa: CASREDMNTEAFF
v_call: TRBV6-5; cdr3_aa: CASRGGARETQYF
v_call: TRBV7-3; cdr3_aa: CASSSGALWKEQFF
v_call: TRBV7-2; cdr3_aa: CASSFLAGNYGYTF
v_call: TRBV7-6; cdr3_aa: CASSLPGQKLAGDGLDTQYF
v_call: TRBV10-3; cdr3_aa: CAISEPGRESETQYF